This TCR beta chain was profiled in a study of response to subunit inactivated influenza vaccine. Points on this clonotype: Its antigen remains unknown.

Overall study results and limits: The authors suggested that few new T cells are recruited per seasonal influenza vaccination.

From the RT-PCR reads, TCRdb called clonotypes with MiXCR, one entry per CDR3 protein. The profile shows about 520,000 distinct CDR3 sequences, 6.5% to 8% of them singletons. V was trimmed by 4 bases and J by 6 bases, leaving 19 bases between them. This CDR3 has 16 amino acids. The germline gives CDR1 KGHDR, CDR2 SFDVKD. This material consisted of PBMCs from blood, taken 23 months after vaccination. This chain connects TRBV24-1 to TRBJ2-3; a weak D match, TRBD1 (6 bases). The TCR comes from a man aged 50 to 75 who received an inactivated influenza vaccine. The DNA of the CDR3 is TGTGCCACCAGTGACCCGACAGGAGGAACCGAGGATACGCAGTATTTT. This codes for CATSDPTGGTEDTQYF.